Listed here is a single T cell receptor beta chain. The antigen is unknown. This CDR3 comprises 14 residues. V shed 5 bases and J shed 0 bases, with 11 bases lying between them. Germline V gives CDR1 SGHTA, CDR2 FQGNSA. This entry belongs to a study of cytomegalovirus exposure and HLA in healthy donors. Study details: It was reported in a later analysis that the approximately 120 validation repertoires used the same platform as the approximately 620 first-cohort repertoires. Overall study findings and caveats: Many donors carried some public TCRs, although rarity characterized most TCR sequences.

Generated by immunoSEQ multiplex PCR, the TCRdb table keeps only in-frame clones and is missing some. The sample records fewer than 250,000 clones, around 87% being singletons. The clonotype originates from a man aged 18 to 35 in good health and CMV-seronegative. Sequencing used PBMCs. This rearrangement joins TRBV7-2 to TRBJ2-7; D may be TRBD1 (6 bases). DNA of the CDR3: TGTGCCAGCAGCCATGCCAGGGGCTCCTACGAGCAGTACTTC. Translated, it gives CASSHARGSYEQYF. The full variable domain, completed using reference TRBV7-2 and TRBJ2-7, is GAGVSQSPSNKVTEKGKDVELRCDPISGHTALYWYRQSLGQGLEFLIYFQGNSAPDKSGLPSDRFSAERTGGSVSTLTIQRTQQEDSAVYLCASSHARGSYEQYFGPGTRLTVT.